A selection of T cell receptor beta chains follows, all from one sample in a study of blood T cell repertoires in COVID-19. Assay used: immunoSEQ multiplex PCR; TCRdb lists only in-frame clones, some missing. In the table there are fewer than 400,000 clones, less than 85% of which are singletons. Source material: peripheral blood. These receptors were collected from a woman younger than 30 with acute or convalescent COVID-19. The CDR3 runs from the conserved cysteine through the conserved F or W. The order of the fields is J gene, D gene, clone size, V gene, CDR3 DNA, CDR3 protein. A D gene is named only where the DNA matches it firmly. Rows may omit the clone size; those that give it use once, few, many or a size class.

>TRBJ1-5|-|-|TRBV13
TGTGCCAGCAGCTCCTGGACAGTTAGCAATCAGCCCCAGCATTTT
CASSSWTVSNQPQHF
>TRBJ1-3|-|-|TRBV7-7
TGTGCCAGCAGCTTAGGTCAAGGAGGTGGAAACACCATATATTTT
CASSLGQGGGNTIYF
>TRBJ2-5|TRBD1|-|TRBV6-5
TGTGCCAGCAGGGGTGGCCAGGGGGCAGAGACCCAGTACTTC
CASRGGQGAETQYF
>TRBJ2-1|-|once|TRBV5-1
TGCGCCAGCAAACCGGGACTCCGCTACAATGAGCAGTTCTTC
CASKPGLRYNEQFF
>TRBJ1-4|-|-|TRBV2
TGTGCCAGCAGTGTCGGAATTGGGGCCAATGAAAAACTGTTTTTT
CASSVGIGANEKLFF
>TRBJ1-4|-|-|TRBV6-1
TGTGCCAGCAGTGACGTCTGGGGGCTTGTTGAAAAACTGTTTTTT
CASSDVWGLVEKLFF
>TRBJ1-3|-|-|TRBV7-9
TGTGCCAGCAGCTTAGCGCTAATCAGGGGTCCCTCTGGAAACACCATATATTTT
CASSLALIRGPSGNTIYF
>TRBJ1-5|TRBD1|-|TRBV19
TGTGCCAGTATGTACAGGGGGGATCAGCCCCAGCATTTT
CASMYRGDQPQHF
>TRBJ1-2|-|-|TRBV6-5
TGTGCCAGCAGTTTGGACAGTTTTGACTACACCTTC
CASSLDSFDYTF
>TRBJ2-5|-|-|TRBV18
TGTGCCAGCTCACCCCACAGCCAAGAGACCCAGTACTTC
CASSPHSQETQYF
>TRBJ1-1|-|-|TRBV7-2
TGTGCCAGCAGCTTAGGCCGGGGTCGGACTGAAGCTTTCTTT
CASSLGRGRTEAFF
>TRBJ1-2|-|-|TRBV29-1
TGCAGCGTTGAAGGTGCAGGGCCGGGCTATGGCTACACCTTC
CSVEGAGPGYGYTF
>TRBJ2-3|-|-|TRBV7-9
TGTGCCAGCAGCTTAAGTGGCAGCACAGATACGCAGTATTTT
CASSLSGSTDTQYF
>TRBJ2-1|TRBD2|few|TRBV7-9
TGTGCCAGCAGCCGGGGGGCGATTAGCGGGACTTACAATGAGCAGTTCTTC
CASSRGAISGTYNEQFF
>TRBJ2-1|TRBD2|-|TRBV12-5
TGTGCTAGTGGTTTGGTAAAGACTAGCGGGGTGAGCGAGCAGTTCTTC
CASGLVKTSGVSEQFF